A selection of T cell receptor beta chains follows, all from one sample in a study of blood T cells in healthy people across ages. Via MiXCR, TCRdb re-called the 5' RACE reads, giving one row per CDR3 protein. The table includes roughly 1 million distinct CDR3 sequences, roughly 24% detected once. The data were also submitted as part of a second study, on T cells of mothers and their children.

Sequencing was done on a sample of blood. The receptor set was obtained from a girl aged 2 to 10 in good health. Each CDR3 is given with its conserved first and last residue. D genes are given only for firm matches. Where a row states a size, it is once, few, many or the class of an expanded clone; other rows omit it.

.,TRBD1,TRBJ2-7,TRBV12-3/TRBV12-4,TGTGCCAGCAGAGGGACAGGTCGATCCTACGAGCAGTACTTC,CASRGTGRSYEQYF
few,TRBD1,TRBJ2-1,TRBV20-1,TGCAGTGCTCCCGGGACAGGGGGCGATGAGCAGCTCTTC,CSAPGTGGDEQLF
few,.,TRBJ1-1,TRBV7-2,TGTGCCAGCAGCTCCGGGGGATCGGGCACTGAAGCTTTCTTT,CASSSGGSGTEAFF
.,TRBD2,TRBJ2-5,TRBV11-2,TGTGCCAGCAGCTCGACTAGCGGGAGGCCCCAAGAGACCCAGTACTTC,CASSSTSGRPQETQYF
.,.,TRBJ1-6,TRBV28,TGTGCCAGCAGTTTTGGGCATAGCTCCTATAATTCACCCCTCCACTTT,CASSFGHSSYNSPLHF
few,.,TRBJ2-5,TRBV25-1,TGTGCCAGCAGTGAAGATTTGGCTAAATCGGAGACCCAGTACTTC,CASSEDLAKSETQYF
.,.,TRBJ2-7,TRBV20-1,TGCAGTGCTAGAGATGGACAGAATGTTGGCTACGAGCAGTACTTC,CSARDGQNVGYEQYF
few,.,TRBJ2-1,TRBV9,TGTGCCAGCAGCGTGACTGCCGGGACCGCTCTCTACAATGAGCAGTTCTTC,CASSVTAGTALYNEQFF
.,TRBD2,TRBJ2-1,TRBV12-3/TRBV12-4,TGTGCCAGCAGCCTGGATAGACTAGCGGGGGGACCAAGGCAGTTCTTC,CASSLDRLAGGPRQFF
few,.,TRBJ1-4,TRBV20-1,TGCAGTGCTAGACAGGGTGTCGATGAAAAACTGTTTTTT,CSARQGVDEKLFF
.,TRBD1,TRBJ2-2,TRBV12-3/TRBV12-4,TGTGCCAGCAGTTTCCCGGACAGGGGGCGTTACACCGGGGAGCTGTTTTTT,CASSFPDRGRYTGELFF
.,TRBD2,TRBJ2-1,TRBV12-3/TRBV12-4,TGTGCCAGCAGTCAAGGGGGGCCGGCGGGAGGGTTAGGGAATGAGCAGTTCTTC,CASSQGGPAGGLGNEQFF
.,TRBD1,TRBJ1-2,TRBV7-9,TGTGCCAGCAGCTTGGGGGGACAGGGCCTATACTATGGCTACACCTTC,CASSLGGQGLYYGYTF
many,.,TRBJ2-5,TRBV3-1,TGTGCCAGCAGCCAAGAGGTATTCGGGGCTGGGGTGGAGACCCAGTACTTC,CASSQEVFGAGVETQYF